Described below is a single TCR beta chain sequence and its context. The V gene end was trimmed by 6 bases and the J gene end by 6 bases; junction bases not matched to a gene: 5. Germline-derived CDR1 and CDR2 are MNHEY and SMNVEV (reference sequence). The CDR3 spans 13 residues. This sample was included in a study of blood T cell repertoires in COVID-19. The repertoire was sequenced with immunoSEQ multiplex PCR; TCRdb's copy has only in-frame clones and lacks some. The data hold a few hundred thousand clones, with roughly 87% observed a single time. V is TRBV27 and J is TRBJ1-2, with 9 bases aligning to TRBD1. The material sequenced was PBMCs or T cells enriched from blood (not recorded which). The receptor's source is a young woman who had recovered from COVID-19. CDR3 sequence reads: CASRGDRVDGYTF. As DNA, the CDR3 is TGTGCCAGCAGGGGGGACAGGGTGGATGGCTACACCTTC.